A single sample is the source of the 22 T cell receptor beta chains below, sequenced in a study of TIL therapy for anti-PD-1-resistant metastatic lung cancer. This was the immunoSEQ v3 assay. Profiling relied on immunoSEQ multiplex PCR, and the TCRdb table lists in-frame clones only, not all of them. This sample has tens of thousands of clones; less than 75% occur once, and the top ten carry 5.6%. Sample time point: pre-treatment sample, taken before nivolumab and TIL therapy. Most excised metastases sampled were pleural nodules or supraclavicular lymph nodes. The specimen comprised tumor tissue, sampled at baseline. The receptors here all came from a person aged 25-79 years with non-small cell lung cancer.

The chain employs TRBV6-5 and TRBJ1-3; 9 nucleotides agree with TRBD1. This CDR3 spans 14 amino acids. Germline CDR1 reads MNHEY; CDR2 reads SVGAGI. With 6 bases clipped from V and 9 bases from J, the junction kept 9 bases outside the gene matches. The CDR3 DNA follows: TGTGCCAGCAGCTCCGGGACAGGGATTGGCACCATATATTTT. This translates into CASSSGTGIGTIYF.

The rearrangement links TRBV4-2 to TRBJ1-5; 7 bases fit TRBD1. Germline values: CDR1 LGHNA, CDR2 YNFKEQ. The CDR3 contains 15 residues. Trimming took 2 bases from V and 5 from J; bases not matched to a gene: 6. CDR3 amino acids: CASSQHPGTDQPQHF. The DNA for the CDR3 is TGTGCCAGCAGCCAACACCCCGGGACAGATCAGCCCCAGCATTTT.

This clone was recorded only once. The rearrangement uses TRBV29-1 and TRBJ2-1, with TRBD2 identical over 15 bases. Germline CDR1 reads SQVTM; CDR2 reads ANQGSEA. This CDR3 is built from 13 residues. The J segment lost 6 bases and the V segment lost 7 bases, leaving 1 base of the junction unmatched. The CDR3 coding sequence is TGCAGCGCGGGACTAGCGGGAGGCAATGAGCAGTTCTTC. As protein: CSAGLAGGNEQFF.

This clone was seen a single time. The chain joins TRBV5-4 to TRBJ2-7; 10 nucleotides match TRBD2. Losses at the gene ends were 2 bases for V and 2 bases for J; bases not matched to a gene: 4. CDR1 SGHNT and CDR2 YYREEE come from the germline V gene (reference sequence). CDR3 size: 15 residues. This chain's CDR3 is CASSFGSGGPYEQYF. The DNA of the CDR3 is TGTGCCAGCAGCTTTGGTAGCGGGGGGCCCTACGAGCAGTACTTC.

This clone was picked up a small number of times. The V gene is TRBV27, the J gene TRBJ2-7; D is possibly TRBD1 (5 bases). V gave up 7 bases and J gave up 3 bases, with 16 bases separating them. CDR3 length: 14 amino acids. Germline CDR1 is MNHEY and CDR2 is SMNVEV (reference sequence). The chain's CDR3 is CASKFGSGRYEQYF. DNA for the CDR3: TGTGCCAGCAAGTTCGGCTCAGGGCGCTACGAGCAGTACTTC.

The chain couples TRBV10-3 to TRBJ2-1; 13 nucleotides match TRBD2. The CDR3 runs 15 residues. Germline CDR1 reads ENHRY; CDR2 reads SYGVKD. The trim removed 6 bases at V and 7 bases at J, leaving 6 bases unmatched. The CDR3 region is CAIRSLAGGPNEQFF. CDR3 sequence (DNA): TGTGCCATCAGATCACTAGCGGGAGGGCCTAATGAGCAGTTCTTC.

The V and J genes are TRBV29-1 and TRBJ1-3, with TRBD1 identical over 7 bases. The CDR3 runs 14 residues. The junction had 7 bases not matched to a gene; V was cut back by 5 bases and J by 3 bases. Germline V CDR1 and CDR2: SQVTM, ANQGSEA. CDR3 nucleotides: TGCAGCGTTCGTACAGGGGAATTTGGAAACACCATATATTTT. The encoded protein is CSVRTGEFGNTIYF. Supplemented by reference TRBV29-1 and TRBJ1-3, the full variable domain reads SAVISQKPSRDICQRGTSLTIQCQVDSQVTMMFWYRQQPGQSLTLIATANQGSEATYESGFVIDKFPISRPNLTFSTLTVSNMSPEDSSIYLCSVRTGEFGNTIYFGEGSWLTVV.

This clone appeared once. The chain combines TRBV27 with TRBJ1-2; tentatively, D is TRBD1 (6 bases). V was shortened by 6 bases and J by 4 bases, with 12 bases between the two germline ends. This CDR3 contains 13 residues. Germline lookup yields CDR1 MNHEY and CDR2 SMNVEV (reference sequence). In DNA form, the CDR3 reads TGTGCCAGCAGCCGAAACAGGGTCTATGGCTACACCTTC. This gives the protein CASSRNRVYGYTF.

V and J are TRBV27 and TRBJ2-5; TRBD1 might be the D (5 bases). Germline values: CDR1 MNHEY, CDR2 SMNVEV (reference sequence). The CDR3 loop spans 14 amino acids. V was clipped by 5 bases and J by 3 bases, with 13 bases between them. CDR3 sequence (DNA): TGTGCCAGCAGTCCCCTGGGCAGGGAAGAGACCCAGTACTTC. Residues: CASSPLGREETQYF.

The chain is built from TRBV19 and TRBJ2-1, with no clear D. The CDR3 runs 13 residues. V was cut by 4 bases and J by 5 bases, with 9 bases left in between. Germline V gene sequence: CDR1 LNHDA, CDR2 SQIVND (reference sequence). CDR3 sequence (DNA): TGTGCCAGTAGTAAAGGCCGGGACAATGAGCAGTTCTTC. Its translation is CASSKGRDNEQFF.

This chain uses TRBV15 with TRBJ1-2, with D perhaps matching TRBD1 (5 bases). This CDR3 has 13 residues. V lost 3 bases and J lost 6, with 11 bases in between. In germline, CDR1 is LNHNV, CDR2 YYDKDF (reference sequence). CDR3 DNA: TGTGCCACCAGCAGGGGGGGAACGGATGGCTACACCTTC. Translated: CATSRGGTDGYTF.

This clone occurred a few times. The chain has TRBV4-1 and TRBJ1-6; 9 bases are shared with TRBD1. Looked up from germline, CDR1 is MGHRA and CDR2 is YSYEKL. This CDR3 region has 17 residues. Trimming removed 0 bases from V and 7 bases from J; junction bases left unmatched: 7. The DNA for the CDR3 is TGCGCCAGCAGCCAAGAACGGGACAGGGCTGAAAATTCACCCCTCCACTTT. This codes for CASSQERDRAENSPLHF.

This clone has a handful of counts. V gene TRBV10-3 combines with J gene TRBJ1-2; 9 nucleotides line up with TRBD1. The V and J ends lost 7 bases and 5 bases, in that order; junction bases with no gene match: 2. This CDR3 has 12 amino acids. In germline, CDR1 is ENHRY, CDR2 SYGVKD. The CDR3 region is CAITGQGYGYTF. The CDR3 nucleotides read TGTGCCATCACAGGACAGGGGTATGGCTACACCTTC.

The V gene is TRBV7-6, the J gene TRBJ1-1, with TRBD1 as a possible D gene (5 bases). This CDR3 contains 14 residues. V lost 1 base and J 0 bases, leaving 6 bases between the germline ends. The germline gives CDR1 SGHVS, CDR2 FNYEAQ. CDR3 in amino acids: CASSLGGMNTEAFF. In DNA form, the CDR3 reads TGTGCCAGCAGCTTAGGGGGCATGAACACTGAAGCTTTCTTT.

The chain employs TRBV18 and TRBJ2-2, with 7 positions matching TRBD2. V was clipped by 1 base and J by 6 bases; unmatched bases: 11. CDR3 length: 17 residues. Per germline, CDR1 KGHSH and CDR2 LQKENI. CDR3 nucleotides: TGTGCCAGCTCACCACGAAGGAGCGGGGTCAACGCCGGGGAGCTGTTTTTT. Protein sequence: CASSPRRSGVNAGELFF.

The rearrangement uses TRBV10-2 and TRBJ1-4, with TRBD1 matching 9 bases. CDR3 length: 15 residues. V trimming: 6 bases; J trimming: 5 bases; junction bases outside the gene matches: 7. Germline V lookup: CDR1 WSHSY, CDR2 SAAADI. The CDR3 DNA reads TGCGCCAGCAGCACTGGGGGACAGGGCAATGAAAAACTGTTTTTT. Translating it yields CASSTGGQGNEKLFF.

The chain uses TRBV29-1 and TRBJ2-5; D unresolved. This CDR3 is 13 amino acids long. Germline CDR1 SQVTM, CDR2 ANQGSEA. Trimming took off 7 bases at V and 2 bases at J, with 14 bases between the two ends. CDR3 nucleotide sequence: TGCAGCGCCTTAGACCCATTTCAAGAGACCCAGTACTTC. Protein sequence: CSALDPFQETQYF. Complete variable domain (other parts from reference TRBV29-1 and TRBJ2-5): SAVISQKPSRDICQRGTSLTIQCQVDSQVTMMFWYRQQPGQSLTLIATANQGSEATYESGFVIDKFPISRPNLTFSTLTVSNMSPEDSSIYLCSALDPFQETQYFGPGTRLLVL.

J is TRBJ2-4 and V is TRBV4-3; 10 positions match TRBD2. The CDR3 loop spans 19 amino acids. The ends lost 0 bases at V and 0 bases at J; junction bases unmatched: 8. CDR1 and CDR2 (germline): LGHNA, YSLEER. CDR3 sequence reads: CASSQDRLAGVSAKNIQYF. Written as DNA, the CDR3 is TGCGCCAGCAGCCAAGATCGGCTAGCGGGAGTGTCAGCCAAAAACATTCAGTACTTC.

The chain carries TRBV6-1 and TRBJ2-1, with 10 bases lining up with TRBD2. Germline CDR1 MNHNS, CDR2 SASEGT. V gave up 7 bases and J gave up 5 bases; unmatched junction bases: 11. This CDR3 is built from 16 residues. The CDR3 DNA sequence: TGTGCCAGCACTGTAGCGGGGGGCCCTTACAACAATGAGCAGTTCTTC. This gives the protein CASTVAGGPYNNEQFF.

J is TRBJ2-2 and V is TRBV27; TRBD1 matches at 9 bases. The CDR3 totals 18 residues. Trimming removed 3 bases from V and 5 bases from J; junction bases left unmatched: 13. Germline-derived CDR1 and CDR2 are MNHEY and SMNVEV (reference sequence). CDR3 amino acids: CASSFGFPGQGLTGELFF. The CDR3 DNA follows: TGTGCCAGCAGTTTCGGCTTCCCGGGACAGGGATTAACCGGGGAGCTGTTTTTT.

The genes are TRBV28 and TRBJ1-4, with 7 nucleotides matching TRBD1. This CDR3 spans 14 amino acids. The trim removed 3 bases at V and 8 bases at J, leaving 6 bases unmatched. In germline, CDR1 is MDHEN, CDR2 SYDVKM. The CDR3: CASSFQGGREKLFF. DNA for the CDR3: TGTGCCAGCAGTTTCCAGGGGGGTAGGGAAAAACTGTTTTTT.

The sample holds a few counts of this clone. The chain recombines TRBV18 with TRBJ2-1; no definite D call. Deletions cut 1 base from V and 8 bases from J, with 6 bases between. Germline-derived CDR1 and CDR2 are KGHSH and LQKENI. The CDR3 covers 12 residues. Written as DNA, the CDR3 is TGTGCCAGCTCACCACTTCGGGATGAGCAGTTCTTC. Translating it yields CASSPLRDEQFF.